This TCR beta chain was found in a study of cytomegalovirus exposure and HLA in healthy donors. Primers for the PCR totalled 60 Vbeta and 13 Jbeta. Generated by immunoSEQ multiplex PCR, the TCRdb table keeps only in-frame clones and is missing some. The table records around 100,000 clones, around four fifths of them present only once. Regarding this clone: The junction and the germline gene differ at one end; a read error may be behind it.

The sequenced material came from PBMCs. The clonotype was recovered from a man aged 25 to 40 in good health and CMV-seropositive.

The CDR3 here is CASGHREGGYTF. For the CDR3, the DNA is TGCGCCAGCGGCCACAGGGAGGGTGGCTACACCTTC. V is TRBV4-3 and J is TRBJ1-2; D perhaps matches TRBD1 (6 bases). This CDR3 spans 12 amino acids. Per germline, CDR1 LGHNA and CDR2 YSLEER.